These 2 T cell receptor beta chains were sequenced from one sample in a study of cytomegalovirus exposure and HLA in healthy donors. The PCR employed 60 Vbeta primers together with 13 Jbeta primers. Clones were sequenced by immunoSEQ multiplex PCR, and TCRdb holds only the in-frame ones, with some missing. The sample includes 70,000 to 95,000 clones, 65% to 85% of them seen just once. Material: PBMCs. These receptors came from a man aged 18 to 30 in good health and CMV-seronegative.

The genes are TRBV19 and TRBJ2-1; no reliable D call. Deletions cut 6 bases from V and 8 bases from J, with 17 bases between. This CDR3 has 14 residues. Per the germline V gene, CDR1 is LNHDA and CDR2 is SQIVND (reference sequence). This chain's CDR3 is CASRPTTLEYEQFF. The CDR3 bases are TGTGCCAGTAGGCCGACAACCTTAGAGTATGAGCAGTTCTTC.

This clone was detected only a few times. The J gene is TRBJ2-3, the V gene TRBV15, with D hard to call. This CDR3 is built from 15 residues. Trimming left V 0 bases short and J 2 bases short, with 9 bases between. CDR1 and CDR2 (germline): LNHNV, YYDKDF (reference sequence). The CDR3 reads CATSRDARFTDTQYF. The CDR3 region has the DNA TGTGCCACCAGCAGAGATGCGCGGTTCACAGATACGCAGTATTTT. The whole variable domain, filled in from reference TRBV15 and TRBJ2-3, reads DAMVIQNPRYQVTQFGKPVTLSCSQTLNHNVMYWYQQKSSQAPKLLFHYYDKDFNNEADTPDNFQSRRPNTSFCFLDIRSPGLGDTAMYLCATSRDARFTDTQYFGPGTRLTVL.